The 16 T cell receptor beta chains given below trace back to one sample, sequenced in a study of blood T cell repertoires in COVID-19 (TCRdb year 2020). The library was made by the immunoSEQ multiplex PCR assay. What TCRdb holds here is the immuneACCESS table cut down to in-frame rearrangements. Part of the clones is not present; checked against another copy, under half of the missing clones reflect an unresolved V gene, and the others are unexplained. Across this sample there are under 400,000 clones, with approximately 89% seen only once. The ten biggest clones cover 3.9% of the sample. Sequenced sample: peripheral blood. These receptors were collected from a woman aged 55-70 years with COVID-19, enrolled during active disease.

This clone was found once. The chain links TRBV3-1 (or the pseudogene TRBV3-2) to TRBJ1-2, with 9 nucleotides matching TRBD1. Germline V gene lookup returns CDR1 LGHDT and CDR2 YNNKEL (reference sequence). The CDR3 loop spans 14 amino acids. Unmatched junction bases numbered 4, after V lost 5 bases and J lost 3 bases. CDR3 coding DNA: TGTGCCAGCAGCTACGACAGGGGGGACTATGGCTACACCTTC. This encodes CASSYDRGDYGYTF.

The rearrangement uses TRBV28 and TRBJ2-1; a possible D gene is TRBD2 (6 bases). V was clipped by 2 bases and J by 8 bases, with 7 bases between them. CDR3 size: 12 residues. Germline values: CDR1 MDHEN, CDR2 SYDVKM. CDR3 sequence reads: CASSLRGYEQFF. CDR3 nucleotide sequence: TGTGCCAGCAGTTTACGGGGGTATGAGCAGTTCTTC.

This rearrangement joins TRBV11-2 to TRBJ1-2, with D perhaps TRBD1 (6 bases). The germline gives CDR1 SGHAT, CDR2 FQNNGV. This CDR3 region has 15 residues. Trimming pared 1 base from V and 3 bases from J, leaving 12 bases between. CDR3 bases: TGTGCCAGCAGCTTAGTGAGGGGGAAACACTATGGCTACACCTTC. Its translation is CASSLVRGKHYGYTF.

The chain employs TRBV5-1 and TRBJ2-3, with 11 bases that match TRBD2. This CDR3 spans 15 amino acids. Per germline, CDR1 SGHRS and CDR2 YFSETQ. The ends lost 4 bases at V and 3 bases at J; junction bases unmatched: 4. The CDR3 DNA reads as TGCGCCAGCAGCGCGGCTAGCGGGGGGACAGATACGCAGTATTTT. It translates to CASSAASGGTDTQYF.

About this clone itself: Other DNA variants within this sample encode the same CDR3. The gene calls are TRBV30 and TRBJ1-1; D is ambiguous. This CDR3 has 13 amino acids. CDR1 is GTSNPN, CDR2 SVGIG, per germline (reference sequence). Trimming pared 0 bases from V and 1 base from J, leaving 6 bases between. In DNA, the CDR3 is TGTGCCTGGAGTGTACGAGGGAACACTGAAGCTTTCTTT. This encodes CAWSVRGNTEAFF.

The chain has TRBV5-5 and TRBJ1-6, with TRBD1 matching over 7 bases. This CDR3 has 16 amino acids. Germline lookup yields CDR1 SGHKS and CDR2 YYEKEE (reference sequence). V shed 3 bases, J shed 5 bases, and the junction held 8 bases outside the gene matches. CDR3 protein: CASSSLGTANNSPLHF. The CDR3, as DNA: TGTGCCAGCAGCTCCCTCGGGACAGCTAATAATTCACCCCTCCACTTT.

This chain uses TRBV27 with TRBJ2-7, with D possibly being TRBD1 (5 bases). This CDR3 is 15 amino acids long. Trimming stripped 0 bases from V and 1 base from J, with 10 bases between. Germline lookup yields CDR1 MNHEY and CDR2 SMNVEV (reference sequence). The CDR3 loop is CASSLSPQGSYEQYF. CDR3 DNA sequence: TGTGCCAGCAGTTTATCCCCCCAGGGATCCTACGAGCAGTACTTC.

The chain recombines TRBV5-6 with TRBJ2-2, with TRBD2 matching 9 bases. The CDR3 contains 16 residues. Trimming took 0 bases from V and 0 from J; bases not matched to a gene: 0. Per the germline V gene, CDR1 is SGHDT and CDR2 is YYEEEE. CDR3 amino acids: CASSLASGANTGELFF. The DNA of the CDR3 is TGTGCCAGCAGCTTGGCTAGCGGGGCGAACACCGGGGAGCTGTTTTTT.

The chain joins TRBV5-1 to TRBJ2-7, with D hard to call. Germline CDR1 SGHRS, CDR2 YFSETQ. V was pared by 3 bases and J by 1 base, with 8 bases between. The CDR3 loop spans 13 amino acids. The CDR3 nucleotides read TGCGCCAGCAGCTCGGGTACTTCCTACGAGCAGTACTTC. It is translated as CASSSGTSYEQYF.

The J gene is TRBJ1-6, the V gene TRBV6-5; D gene unclear. Germline V gene lookup returns CDR1 MNHEY and CDR2 SVGAGI. V dropped 0 bases and J dropped 7 bases, with 7 bases sitting between them. This CDR3 contains 14 residues. DNA for the CDR3: TGTGCCAGCAGTTACTCTTCGAGAAATTCACCCCTCCACTTT. Translated: CASSYSSRNSPLHF.

The gene calls are TRBV11-2 and TRBJ2-3, with D unclear. CDR1 and CDR2 from the germline V gene are SGHAT and FQNNGV. This CDR3 is built from 13 residues. V gave up 5 bases and J gave up 5 bases, with 11 bases separating them. CDR3 sequence reads: CASSQRLKDTQYF. The CDR3 bases are TGTGCCAGCAGCCAAAGACTCAAAGATACGCAGTATTTT.

This chain joins TRBV10-3 and TRBJ1-5, with TRBD1 matching 7 bases. The germline V gene encodes CDR1 ENHRY and CDR2 SYGVKD. CDR3 size: 15 residues. The J segment lost 10 bases and the V segment lost 3 bases, leaving 12 bases of the junction unmatched. CDR3 loop: CAISDGGQYNRPQHF. The CDR3 DNA is TGTGCCATCAGTGATGGGGGACAGTACAATCGCCCCCAGCATTTT.

This clone was picked up one time. This chain links TRBV9 with TRBJ2-7, with 9 bases identical to TRBD1. Germline V gene data show CDR1 as SGDLS and CDR2 as YYNGEE. CDR3 length: 15 residues. After removal of 4 bases from V and 3 bases from J, the junction contained 8 bases not matched to a gene. CDR3 residues: CASSRQQGAVYEQYF. The CDR3 DNA sequence: TGTGCCAGCAGCAGACAACAGGGGGCGGTCTACGAGCAGTACTTC. The variable domain in full, with the rest retrieved from reference TRBV9 and TRBJ2-7, is DSGVTQTPKHLITATGQRVTLRCSPRSGDLSVYWYQQSLDQGLQFLIQYYNGEERAKGNILERFSAQQFPDLHSELNLSSLELGDSALYFCASSRQQGAVYEQYFGPGTRLTVT.

The J gene is TRBJ2-7, the V gene TRBV6-1; D ambiguous. CDR1 and CDR2 (germline): MNHNS, SASEGT. The CDR3 runs to 15 residues. V dropped 0 bases and J dropped 3 bases, with 12 bases sitting between them. The CDR3 DNA follows: TGTGCCAGCAGTGAAGCGGTACAGCCCATCTACGAGCAGTACTTC. Its translation: CASSEAVQPIYEQYF.

This chain connects TRBV7-9 to TRBJ2-4; 9 bases are shared with TRBD1. Germline V gene sequence: CDR1 SEHNR, CDR2 FQNEAQ (reference sequence). Trimming cost V 1 base and J 8 bases; bases outside gene matches: 12. CDR3 length: 17 residues. The DNA for the CDR3 is TGTGCCAGCAGCTTAGAGGTGGCGGGACAGGGTCGGTACATTCAGTACTTC. Translation gives CASSLEVAGQGRYIQYF.

The chain carries TRBV2 and TRBJ1-2, with a weak D call TRBD1 (5 bases). Germline V gene lookup returns CDR1 SNHLY and CDR2 FYNNEI. CDR3 length: 15 amino acids. Between the trimmed V and J ends, which lost 4 bases and 0 bases, there was a span of 12 bases. The CDR3 DNA reads TGTGCCAGCAGTGGGCAGGGCTTAGCTAACTATGGCTACACCTTC. It specifies CASSGQGLANYGYTF.